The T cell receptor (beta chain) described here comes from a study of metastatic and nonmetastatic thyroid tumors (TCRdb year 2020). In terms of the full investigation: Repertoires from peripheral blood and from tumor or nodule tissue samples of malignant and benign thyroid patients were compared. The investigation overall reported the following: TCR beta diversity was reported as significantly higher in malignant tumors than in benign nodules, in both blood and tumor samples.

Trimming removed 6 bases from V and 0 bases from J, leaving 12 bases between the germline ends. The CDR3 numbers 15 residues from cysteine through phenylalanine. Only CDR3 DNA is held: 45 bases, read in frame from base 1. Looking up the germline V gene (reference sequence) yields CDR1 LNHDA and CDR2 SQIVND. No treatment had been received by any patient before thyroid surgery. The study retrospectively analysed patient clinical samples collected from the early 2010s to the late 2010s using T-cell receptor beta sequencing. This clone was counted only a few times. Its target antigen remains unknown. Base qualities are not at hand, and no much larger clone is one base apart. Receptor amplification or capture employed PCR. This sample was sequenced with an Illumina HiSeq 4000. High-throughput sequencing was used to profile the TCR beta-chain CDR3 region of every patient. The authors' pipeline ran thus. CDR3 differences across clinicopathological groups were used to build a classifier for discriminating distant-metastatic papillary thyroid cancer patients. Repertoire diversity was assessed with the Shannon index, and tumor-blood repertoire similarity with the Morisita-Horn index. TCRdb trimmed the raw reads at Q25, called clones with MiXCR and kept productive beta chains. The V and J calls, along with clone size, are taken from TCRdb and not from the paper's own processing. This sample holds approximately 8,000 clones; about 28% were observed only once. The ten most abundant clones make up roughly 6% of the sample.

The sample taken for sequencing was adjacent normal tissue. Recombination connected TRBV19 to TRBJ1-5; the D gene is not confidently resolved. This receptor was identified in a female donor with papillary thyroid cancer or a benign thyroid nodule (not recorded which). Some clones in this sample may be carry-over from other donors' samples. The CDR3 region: CASSQSATSNQPQHF. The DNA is TGTGCCAGTAGCCAATCGGCGACTAGCAATCAGCCCCAGCATTTT.